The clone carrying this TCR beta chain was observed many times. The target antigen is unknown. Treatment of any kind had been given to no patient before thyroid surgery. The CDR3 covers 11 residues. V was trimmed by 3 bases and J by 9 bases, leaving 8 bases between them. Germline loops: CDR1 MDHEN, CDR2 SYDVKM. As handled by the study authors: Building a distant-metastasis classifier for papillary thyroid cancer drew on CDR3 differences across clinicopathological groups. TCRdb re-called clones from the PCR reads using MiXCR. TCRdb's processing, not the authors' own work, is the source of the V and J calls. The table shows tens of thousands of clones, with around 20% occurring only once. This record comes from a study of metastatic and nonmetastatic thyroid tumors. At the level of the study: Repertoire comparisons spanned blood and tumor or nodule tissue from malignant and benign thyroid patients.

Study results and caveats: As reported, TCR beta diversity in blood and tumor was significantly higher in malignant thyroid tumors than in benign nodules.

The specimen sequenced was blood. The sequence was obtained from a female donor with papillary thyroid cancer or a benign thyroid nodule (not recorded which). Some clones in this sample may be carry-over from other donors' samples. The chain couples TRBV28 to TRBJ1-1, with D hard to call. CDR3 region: CASSFQVKAFF. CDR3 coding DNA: TGTGCCAGCAGTTTCCAGGTGAAAGCTTTCTTT.